The 32 T cell receptor beta chains below all came from one sample that was sequenced in a study of T cell responses to AZD1222 COVID-19 vaccine. Using immunoSEQ multiplex PCR, the repertoire was profiled, and TCRdb retains in-frame clones only, with some absent. The sample records fewer than 200,000 clones, 92% being singletons. Specimen: peripheral blood, collected on day 0 of MenACWY control vaccination. These TCRs come from an adult in good health.

The rearrangement links TRBV24-1 to TRBJ2-5; possibly TRBD2 for D (6 bases). Germline V gene data show CDR1 as KGHDR and CDR2 as SFDVKD. Deletions cut 4 bases from V and 0 bases from J, with 14 bases between. The CDR3 has 16 amino acids. In DNA form, the CDR3 reads TGTGCCACCAGTGACGGGGGTTGGACTTACCAAGAGACCCAGTACTTC. Translating it yields CATSDGGWTYQETQYF.

This clone was found a few times. In DNA form, the CDR3 reads TGTGCCAGCACCCTGACGGGGTCCTATGGCTACACCTTC. Its protein product is CASTLTGSYGYTF. This rearrangement joins TRBV13 to TRBJ1-2; D ambiguous. Germline V gives CDR1 PRHDT, CDR2 FYEKMQ (reference sequence). The V and J ends lost 7 bases and 4 bases respectively, with 13 bases between them. CDR3 length: 13 amino acids.

This sequence joins TRBV5-1 and TRBJ2-1; TRBD2 matches at 9 bases. Germline CDR1 SGHRS, CDR2 YFSETQ. The CDR3 has 14 residues. V lost 4 bases to trimming and J lost 6 bases; unmatched junction nucleotides: 5. The DNA for the CDR3 is TGCGCCAGCAGCCAGACTAGCGGAATCAATGAGCAGTTCTTC. Protein sequence: CASSQTSGINEQFF.

This chain's CDR3 is CSVAGAAGVGYTF. For the CDR3, the DNA is TGCAGCGTCGCTGGGGCAGCAGGGGTTGGCTACACCTTC. The V call is TRBV29-1, the J call TRBJ1-2, with a possible D match to TRBD1 (6 bases). Trimming shortened V by 6 bases and J by 7 bases, and 18 bases separated the two germline ends. CDR3 length: 13 amino acids. Germline CDR1 is SQVTM and CDR2 is ANQGSEA. The full variable domain, rest sourced from reference TRBV29-1 and TRBJ1-2, is SAVISQKPSRDICQRGTSLTIQCQVDSQVTMMFWYRQQPGQSLTLIATANQGSEATYESGFVIDKFPISRPNLTFSTLTVSNMSPEDSSIYLCSVAGAAGVGYTFGSGTRLTVV.

The chain is built from TRBV6-5 and TRBJ2-2; perhaps TRBD1 as D (7 bases). CDR1 is MNHEY and CDR2 is SVGAGI in the germline V gene. The CDR3 totals 15 residues. With 5 bases removed from V and 4 bases from J, the gap between germline ends came to 14 bases. In nucleotides, the CDR3 is TGTGCCAGCAGTCGCGGGACAGTGGGCACCGGGGAGCTGTTTTTT. This gives the protein CASSRGTVGTGELFF.

This clone was picked up a small number of times. The V gene is TRBV5-1, the J gene TRBJ2-7; 9 bases are a match to TRBD2. This CDR3 has 15 amino acids. Germline V gene lookup returns CDR1 SGHRS and CDR2 YFSETQ. V was clipped by 0 bases and J by 4 bases; unmatched bases: 5. The CDR3 nucleotides are TGCGCCAGCAGCTTGGCCATAGCGGGAGCGTACGAGCAGTACTTC. It is translated as CASSLAIAGAYEQYF.

The chain links TRBV27 to TRBJ2-7; 9 positions match TRBD1. The CDR3 consists of 16 residues. Losses at the gene ends were 5 bases for V and 2 bases for J; bases not matched to a gene: 10. Germline V CDR1 and CDR2: MNHEY, SMNVEV (reference sequence). CDR3 loop: CASSPHRGRGTYEQYF. For the CDR3, the DNA is TGTGCCAGCAGTCCCCACAGGGGGCGAGGGACCTACGAGCAGTACTTC.

The V gene is TRBV7-2, the J gene TRBJ2-1, with D perhaps TRBD1 (5 bases). The CDR3 is 12 amino acids. Per the germline V gene, CDR1 is SGHTA and CDR2 is FQGNSA. V lost 1 base and J lost 12, with 10 bases in between. CDR3 nucleotide sequence: TGTGCCAGCAGCTTAGTGGGGCTTGGGCAGTTCTTC. Translating gives CASSLVGLGQFF.

As for this clone: Other DNA sequences from this sample encode an identical CDR3 as well. This rearrangement joins TRBV9 to TRBJ2-7; 11 bases align to TRBD2. V gave up 2 bases and J gave up 4 bases; unmatched junction bases: 2. The CDR3 contains 14 residues. CDR1 is SGDLS, CDR2 YYNGEE, per germline. The DNA for the CDR3 is TGTGCCAGCAGCGTCCTAGCGGGAGGATACGAGCAGTACTTC. It codes for CASSVLAGGYEQYF. The entire variable domain, with the rest obtained from reference TRBV9 and TRBJ2-7, is as follows: DSGVTQTPKHLITATGQRVTLRCSPRSGDLSVYWYQQSLDQGLQFLIQYYNGEERAKGNILERFSAQQFPDLHSELNLSSLELGDSALYFCASSVLAGGYEQYFGPGTRLTVT.

Concerning this clone: An end of the junction does not agree with germline; a read error may underlie this. This chain connects TRBV23-1 to TRBJ2-2; D remains unclear. TRBV23-1 is designated an ORF whose function remains uncertain. The CDR3 length is 11 residues. CDR3 residues: CASSQNGLEVF. As DNA, the CDR3 is TGCGCCAGCAGTCAGAACGGTTTAGAGGTTTTT.

The chain links TRBV3-1 (or the pseudogene TRBV3-2) to TRBJ1-3, with 8 positions matching TRBD1. V was pared by 3 bases and J by 0 bases, with 13 bases of the junction left unmatched. This CDR3 has 19 residues. Per the germline V gene, CDR1 is LGHDT and CDR2 is YNNKEL (reference sequence). CDR3 in amino acids: CASSQRTGFFPFSGNTIYF. CDR3 bases: TGTGCCAGCAGCCAGCGGACAGGGTTCTTTCCCTTCTCTGGAAACACCATATATTTT.

The rearrangement links TRBV27 to TRBJ2-7; TRBD1 agrees at 10 bases. Germline loops: CDR1 MNHEY, CDR2 SMNVEV (reference sequence). J gave up 6 bases and V 6 bases, and 11 bases lay outside the gene matches. This CDR3 contains 15 residues. Here the CDR3 reads CASSGQGGIPLEQYF. Written as DNA, the CDR3 is TGTGCCAGCAGCGGACAGGGGGGGATCCCCCTCGAGCAGTACTTC.

The chain is built from TRBV5-6 and TRBJ2-7, with 8 bases that match TRBD1. Germline-derived CDR1 and CDR2 are SGHDT and YYEEEE. J gave up 6 bases and V 4 bases, and 9 bases lay outside the gene matches. The CDR3 is 14 residues long. This chain's CDR3 is CASSIQPRGLEQYF. The CDR3 DNA follows: TGTGCCAGCAGCATCCAACCCAGGGGGCTCGAGCAGTACTTC.

The chain couples TRBV7-7 to TRBJ2-3, with D possibly TRBD2 on 6 matching bases. The V end lost 2 bases, the J end lost 2 bases, and 11 bases lay between the germline ends. Germline assignment: CDR1 SSHAT and CDR2 FNYEAQ (reference sequence). CDR3 length: 15 amino acids. The CDR3 bases are TGTGCCAGCAGCTTATCCCCGGGAGCCACAGATACGCAGTATTTT. This encodes CASSLSPGATDTQYF. The full variable domain, in which reference TRBV7-7 and TRBJ2-3 provide the parts outside the CDR3, is GAGVSQSPRYKVTKRGQDVTLRCDPISSHATLYWYQQALGQGPEFLTYFNYEAQPDKSGLPSDRFSAERPEGSISTLTIQRTEQRDSAMYRCASSLSPGATDTQYFGPGTRLTVL.

The chain recombines TRBV12-3 or TRBV12-4 with TRBJ1-2; D is unresolved. The V gene lost 2 bases and the J gene lost 4 bases, with 8 bases spanning the gap. The CDR3 covers 13 residues. DNA of the CDR3: TGTGCCAGCAGTTTAAAACTGCCCTATGGCTACACCTTC. It yields the protein CASSLKLPYGYTF.

The chain has TRBV14 and TRBJ2-5; D tentatively reads TRBD1 or TRBD2 (5 bases each). The CDR3 length is 19 residues. Germline CDR1 SGHDN, CDR2 FVKESK. Trimming pared 0 bases from V and 1 base from J, leaving 21 bases between. The CDR3 reads CASSQDEGWASDFQETQYF. As DNA, the CDR3 is TGTGCCAGCAGCCAAGATGAGGGGTGGGCGTCGGACTTCCAAGAGACCCAGTACTTC.

V gene TRBV28 combines with J gene TRBJ1-2; maybe TRBD1 (5 bases). V was shortened by 6 bases and J by 0 bases, with 20 bases between the two germline ends. Germline-derived CDR1 and CDR2 are MDHEN and SYDVKM. CDR3 length: 17 residues. The CDR3, as DNA: TGTGCCAGCAGCCTGGCCCCCGGGACCTCAGCTAACTATGGCTACACCTTC. The encoded protein is CASSLAPGTSANYGYTF.

The CDR3 protein is CASSMDTYGYTF. DNA for the CDR3: TGTGCCAGTAGTATGGACACTTATGGCTACACCTTC. This rearrangement joins TRBV7-2 to TRBJ1-2; D might be TRBD1 (5 bases). The CDR3 is made up of 12 amino acids. Germline values: CDR1 SGHTA, CDR2 FQGNSA. Between the trimmed V and J ends, which lost 9 bases and 5 bases, there was a span of 13 bases.

Points on this clone: Distinct nucleotide sequences in the sample also encode this CDR3. The V call is TRBV7-3, the J call TRBJ2-2, with D possibly TRBD2 on 6 matching bases. The CDR3 runs to 13 residues. CDR1 is SGHTA and CDR2 is FQGTGA in the germline V gene. The V end lost 4 bases, the J end lost 6 bases, and 9 bases lay between the germline ends. The CDR3 is CASSSAGPGELFF. CDR3 DNA sequence: TGTGCCAGCAGCTCCGCGGGGCCCGGGGAGCTGTTTTTT.

The rearrangement joins TRBV14 to TRBJ2-5, with 13 bases matching TRBD2. The CDR3 is 15 residues long. Trimming took 5 bases from V and 5 from J; bases not matched to a gene: 5. Per germline, CDR1 SGHDN and CDR2 FVKESK. CDR3 bases: TGTGCCAGCAGCAGACTAGCGGGAGGACGGGAGACCCAGTACTTC. It encodes CASSRLAGGRETQYF.

V is TRBV28 and J is TRBJ1-2; no clear D gene. Germline CDR1 is MDHEN and CDR2 is SYDVKM. This CDR3 has 15 amino acids. Trimming took off 3 bases at V and 2 bases at J, with 13 bases between the two ends. CDR3 sequence: CASSLPRLTNYGYTF. CDR3 nucleotide sequence: TGTGCCAGCAGTTTGCCCAGACTTACAAACTATGGCTACACCTTC.

This chain connects TRBV4-2 to TRBJ1-3, with a tentative D call TRBD1 (5 bases). Germline assignment: CDR1 LGHNA and CDR2 YNFKEQ. V lost 0 bases to trimming and J lost 3 bases, with 15 bases between them. The CDR3 contains 17 residues. The CDR3 loop reads CASSQDSRGQYGNTIYF. In DNA, the CDR3 is TGTGCCAGCAGCCAAGATAGCCGGGGCCAGTATGGAAACACCATATATTTT.

This rearrangement joins TRBV5-5 to TRBJ2-1, with TRBD1 as a possible D gene (7 bases). The CDR3 runs to 15 residues. Between the trimmed V and J ends, which lost 6 bases and 2 bases, there was a span of 15 bases. Per germline, CDR1 SGHKS and CDR2 YYEKEE (reference sequence). The CDR3 loop reads CASTWAGQTYNEQFF. The CDR3 nucleotides are TGTGCCAGCACCTGGGCGGGACAGACCTACAATGAGCAGTTCTTC.

The J gene is TRBJ2-2, the V gene TRBV28; D unclear. V lost 0 bases and J lost 6, with 11 bases in between. This CDR3 has 15 residues. Germline V gene data show CDR1 as MDHEN and CDR2 as SYDVKM. The CDR3 DNA reads TGTGCCAGCAGTTTATGGGGGAATGGCGCCGGGGAGCTGTTTTTT. Translation: CASSLWGNGAGELFF.

The rearrangement links TRBV19 to TRBJ1-3; D is perhaps TRBD1 (5 bases). This CDR3 region has 12 residues. Germline V CDR1 and CDR2: LNHDA, SQIVND (reference sequence). Trimming removed 7 bases from V and 7 bases from J, with 11 bases in between. The CDR3 sequence is CASTQGINTIYF. Written as DNA, the CDR3 is TGTGCCAGTACGCAGGGTATCAACACCATATATTTT.

Written as DNA, the CDR3 is TGTGCCAGTAGTAGGCCAGGGGGCTACACTGAAGCTTTCTTT. It is translated as CASSRPGGYTEAFF. V is TRBV19 and J is TRBJ1-1; 8 bases line up with TRBD1. This CDR3 has 14 residues. V dropped 4 bases and J dropped 3; count of bases not matched to a gene: 4. CDR1 and CDR2 (germline): LNHDA, SQIVND (reference sequence).

A few counts support this clone. The chain links TRBV7-2 to TRBJ2-7; unclear D gene. The CDR3 is made up of 14 amino acids. The germline V gene has CDR1 SGHTA and CDR2 FQGNSA. Trimming removed 2 bases from V and 0 bases from J, with 8 bases in between. DNA of the CDR3: TGTGCCAGCAGCTTAAGTGGCAGCTCCTACGAGCAGTACTTC. Protein sequence: CASSLSGSSYEQYF.

The chain links TRBV6-5 to TRBJ1-2; D is unclear. The CDR3 length is 14 residues. Germline lookup yields CDR1 MNHEY and CDR2 SVGAGI. The ends were cut back, 7 bases at V and 4 bases at J, with 16 bases in the middle. The chain's CDR3 is CASTYQLGGYGYTF. Here the CDR3 DNA reads TGTGCCAGCACCTATCAACTGGGAGGCTATGGCTACACCTTC.

This chain joins TRBV2 and TRBJ1-5; D not resolved. The CDR3 sequence is 13 residues long. Looked up from germline, CDR1 is SNHLY and CDR2 is FYNNEI. V lost 7 bases to trimming and J lost 1 base, with 8 bases between them. CDR3 sequence reads: CASIGGSNQPQHF. The CDR3 nucleotides are TGTGCCAGCATTGGCGGGAGCAATCAGCCCCAGCATTTT.

The chain combines TRBV10-3 with TRBJ1-2; D is uncertain. The V gene lost 2 bases and the J gene lost 5 bases, with 9 bases spanning the gap. Germline V gives CDR1 ENHRY, CDR2 SYGVKD. This CDR3 is built from 13 residues. CDR3 residues: CAISENRVYGYTF. The CDR3 DNA is TGTGCCATCAGTGAGAATAGGGTATATGGCTACACCTTC.

The J gene is TRBJ2-3, the V gene TRBV19; 12 nucleotides align to TRBD2. J gave up 4 bases and V 5 bases, and 1 base lay outside the gene matches. Germline V gives CDR1 LNHDA, CDR2 SQIVND (reference sequence). The CDR3 is made up of 14 amino acids. The CDR3, as DNA: TGTGCCAGTAGTGGGACTAGCGGGTCAGATACGCAGTATTTT. It codes for CASSGTSGSDTQYF.

The genes are TRBV19 and TRBJ2-3; D may be TRBD1 or TRBD2 (5 bases each). CDR1 LNHDA and CDR2 SQIVND come from the germline V gene (reference sequence). V lost 10 bases, J lost 6 bases, and 14 bases lay in between. The length of the CDR3 is 12 residues. The CDR3 spells CATNGRGDTQYF. Written as DNA, the CDR3 is TGTGCCACTAACGGTCGGGGCGATACGCAGTATTTT.